The 22 T cell receptor beta chains presented below share a single source sample, sequenced in a study of early T cells in non-severe SARS-CoV-2 infection. TCRdb called the 5' RACE reads again in MiXCR, with one record for every CDR3 protein. Here the sample spans tens of thousands of distinct CDR3 sequences, 5% to 6.5% being singletons. The sequenced material came from whole blood. The receptors shown here come from an adult who was a healthcare worker with PCR-confirmed SARS-CoV-2 infection or an uninfected control (not recorded which).

The chain combines TRBV10-1 with TRBJ2-2; no definite D call. Looked up from germline, CDR1 is WNHNN and CDR2 is SYGVQD (reference sequence). The CDR3 has 14 residues. V shed 0 bases and J shed 7 bases, with 9 bases lying between them. The CDR3 region is CASSESQPSGELFF. DNA of the CDR3: TGCGCCAGCAGTGAGTCCCAGCCGAGCGGGGAGCTGTTTTTT.

This clonotype was seen ten or more times. The chain recombines TRBV27 with TRBJ2-7; D is unresolved. The germline CDR1 and CDR2 sequences are MNHEY and SMNVEV (reference sequence). The CDR3 extends over 13 amino acids. V lost 5 bases, J lost 0 bases, and 8 bases lay in between. CDR3 DNA sequence: TGTGCCAGCAGTAGGCACAGCTCCTACGAGCAGTACTTC. This translates into CASSRHSSYEQYF.

This chain links TRBV29-1 with TRBJ1-4; no clear D. Germline CDR1 and CDR2: SQVTM and ANQGSEA. This CDR3 is built from 14 residues. The V end lost 4 bases, the J end lost 8 bases, and 17 bases lay between the germline ends. The CDR3, as DNA: TGCAGCGTTGTCCGAGCGACGGAACCGGAAAAACTGTTTTTT. Its translation: CSVVRATEPEKLFF.

This clonotype was seen only a few times. V gene TRBV5-1 combines with J gene TRBJ2-1; D is possibly TRBD2 (6 bases). The CDR3 spans 14 residues. Germline V gene sequence: CDR1 SGHRS, CDR2 YFSETQ. Trimming stripped 4 bases from V and 4 bases from J, with 12 bases between. The CDR3 DNA is TGCGCCAGCAGCATTTCCGGGACTTACAATGAGCAGTTCTTC. Protein sequence: CASSISGTYNEQFF.

This clonotype was detected ten times or more. This chain uses TRBV28 with TRBJ2-1, with 9 positions matching TRBD1. Trimming took 7 bases from V and 3 from J; bases not matched to a gene: 16. This CDR3 has 18 amino acids. CDR1 MDHEN and CDR2 SYDVKM come from the germline V gene. DNA for the CDR3: TGTGCCAGCATCCTCCAGGGACAGGGTAGGCCCATCTACAATGAGCAGTTCTTC. It is translated as CASILQGQGRPIYNEQFF.

This clonotype was detected many times. The chain recombines TRBV7-8 with TRBJ2-7; the match to TRBD1 covers 8 bases. This CDR3 is 15 amino acids long. Germline trimming cut 5 bases from V and 3 bases from J; bases unmatched to any gene: 9. Germline loops: CDR1 SGHVS, CDR2 FQNEAQ. The CDR3: CASSHQGTGDYEQYF. CDR3 nucleotide sequence: TGTGCCAGCAGCCATCAAGGGACAGGAGACTACGAGCAGTACTTC.

The gene calls are TRBV20-1 and TRBJ2-5; the D gene is possibly TRBD2 (6 bases). Trimming removed 3 bases from V and 2 bases from J, with 16 bases in between. Looked up from germline, CDR1 is DFQATT and CDR2 is SNEGSKA (reference sequence). This CDR3 is 15 amino acids long. CDR3 protein: CSARDPFGGQETQYF. The CDR3 bases are TGCAGTGCTAGGGACCCCTTTGGAGGGCAAGAGACCCAGTACTTC.

This clonotype turned up a few times. This rearrangement joins TRBV9 to TRBJ1-6; perhaps TRBD1 as D (5 bases). The V end was cut by 4 bases, the J end by 8 bases, with 13 bases between. This CDR3 has 14 residues. Per the germline V gene, CDR1 is SGDLS and CDR2 is YYNGEE. CDR3 protein: CASSLDMRDSPLHF. The CDR3 coding sequence is TGTGCCAGCAGCCTGGACATGAGGGATTCACCCCTCCACTTT.

A few counts support this clonotype. The chain recombines TRBV7-6 with TRBJ2-7, with TRBD1 matching 7 bases. CDR3 length: 13 residues. The ends lost 4 bases at V and 4 bases at J; junction bases unmatched: 4. The germline V gene has CDR1 SGHVS and CDR2 FNYEAQ. CDR3 in amino acids: CASSSTGPYEQYF. DNA of the CDR3: TGTGCCAGCAGCTCGACAGGGCCATACGAGCAGTACTTC.

The chain recombines TRBV6-2 or TRBV6-3 with TRBJ2-1, with 7 bases matching TRBD2. Germline trimming cut 4 bases from V and 5 bases from J; bases unmatched to any gene: 5. This CDR3 has 14 amino acids. From germline, CDR1 is MNHEY and CDR2 SVGEGT. CDR3 protein: CASSLPSGHNEQFF. CDR3 in DNA: TGTGCCAGCAGTTTACCTAGCGGTCACAATGAGCAGTTCTTC.

Ten or more counts support this clonotype. V usage is TRBV7-2 and J usage is TRBJ2-5, with 7 bases aligning to TRBD1. The CDR3 length is 15 residues. Germline loops: CDR1 SGHTA, CDR2 FQGNSA. V lost 3 bases, J lost 3 bases, and 7 bases stayed unmatched. This CDR3 reads CASSLRRTGEETQYF. The CDR3 DNA sequence: TGTGCCAGCAGCTTGCGCCGGACAGGAGAAGAGACCCAGTACTTC.

This clonotype was seen at least ten times. The chain uses TRBV3-1 and TRBJ2-7; 12 bases match TRBD1. The ends lost 2 bases at V and 7 bases at J; junction bases unmatched: 9. Per the germline V gene, CDR1 is LGHDT and CDR2 is YNNKEL (reference sequence). The CDR3 totals 16 residues. CDR3 sequence (DNA): TGTGCCAGCAGCCAAAGTGGGACAGGGGGCATAGGGGAGCAGTACTTC. Protein sequence: CASSQSGTGGIGEQYF.

This chain connects TRBV11-2 to TRBJ2-2; weak D call: TRBD2 (6 bases). Germline V gene lookup returns CDR1 SGHAT and CDR2 FQNNGV. Trimming stripped 1 base from V and 6 bases from J, with 9 bases between. CDR3 length: 14 residues. This CDR3 reads CASSLGSSAGELFF. The CDR3 DNA follows: TGTGCCAGCAGCTTAGGGTCTAGCGCCGGGGAGCTGTTTTTT.

This clonotype was counted many times. The chain recombines TRBV7-6 with TRBJ2-3; TRBD2 might be the D (6 bases). V was pared by 1 base and J by 3 bases, with 11 bases between. This CDR3 is built from 15 residues. Germline V gene lookup returns CDR1 SGHVS and CDR2 FNYEAQ. The CDR3 protein is CASSLDVGGTDTQYF. As DNA, the CDR3 is TGTGCCAGCAGCTTAGATGTGGGAGGAACAGATACGCAGTATTTT.

The CDR3 bases are TGTGCCAGCAGCTTACAGGCAGGGCAGAATGAAAAACTGTTTTTT. The encoded protein is CASSLQAGQNEKLFF. The chain has TRBV7-9 and TRBJ1-4, with D perhaps TRBD1 (5 bases). The CDR3 spans 15 residues. Germline-derived CDR1 and CDR2 are SEHNR and FQNEAQ (reference sequence). V lost 2 bases and J lost 5, with 12 bases in between.

This chain uses TRBV20-1 with TRBJ2-3, with D unresolved. From germline, CDR1 is DFQATT and CDR2 SNEGSKA (reference sequence). The CDR3 contains 15 residues. Trimming left V 3 bases short and J 4 bases short, with 17 bases between. DNA of the CDR3: TGCAGTGCTAGCGGCCAGGACGGTATTGCAGATACGCAGTATTTT. Translating it yields CSASGQDGIADTQYF.

J is TRBJ1-4 and V is TRBV2; 7 bases fit TRBD1. With 5 bases clipped from V and 7 bases from J, the junction kept 4 bases outside the gene matches. CDR1 is SNHLY, CDR2 FYNNEI, per germline. This CDR3 is built from 13 residues. The CDR3 spells CASSTGVAEKLFF. Written as DNA, the CDR3 is TGTGCCAGCAGTACAGGGGTGGCTGAAAAACTGTTTTTT.

The chain combines TRBV7-9 with TRBJ2-4; no clear D. CDR3 length equals 13 residues. V lost 1 base and J lost 1, with 2 bases in between. The germline CDR1 and CDR2 sequences are SEHNR and FQNEAQ (reference sequence). The CDR3 DNA reads as TGTGCCAGCAGCTTAGGGGCCAAAAACATTCAGTACTTC. Translating gives CASSLGAKNIQYF.

This clonotype qualifies as medium-sized (0.01 to 0.1%). The chain recombines TRBV12-3 or TRBV12-4 with TRBJ2-7; 9 bases line up with TRBD2. This CDR3 comprises 15 residues. Unmatched junction bases numbered 12, after V lost 3 bases and J lost 9 bases. The CDR3 reads CASSLRGAGGRGQYF. CDR3 DNA sequence: TGTGCCAGCAGTTTGAGAGGAGCGGGAGGAAGAGGGCAGTACTTC.

At least ten counts were recorded for this clonotype. The chain couples TRBV29-1 to TRBJ1-2; D is unclear. V lost 4 bases to trimming and J lost 0 bases, with 9 bases between them. Germline assignment: CDR1 SQVTM and CDR2 ANQGSEA. The CDR3 covers 13 residues. The CDR3 loop reads CSVGVTTNYGYTF. CDR3 coding DNA: TGCAGCGTTGGGGTCACGACTAACTATGGCTACACCTTC.

This clonotype was found a few times. The chain uses TRBV5-1 and TRBJ1-1; 9 bases map to TRBD1. The germline CDR1 and CDR2 sequences are SGHRS and YFSETQ. The CDR3 runs 12 residues. The ends lost 6 bases at V and 7 bases at J; junction bases unmatched: 4. The CDR3: CASKRTGDEAFF. The CDR3 bases are TGCGCCAGCAAGAGGACAGGGGATGAAGCTTTCTTT.

The J gene is TRBJ2-3, the V gene TRBV7-2; D may be TRBD1 (6 bases). V was pared by 4 bases and J by 2 bases, with 10 bases between. This CDR3 is 14 amino acids long. The germline gives CDR1 SGHTA, CDR2 FQGNSA. The CDR3 loop reads CASSWDTNTDTQYF. The CDR3 DNA sequence: TGTGCCAGCAGCTGGGACACAAACACAGATACGCAGTATTTT.